The next 13 T cell receptor beta chains were all read from a single sample in a study of blood T cell repertoires in COVID-19. Repertoires were generated with immunoSEQ multiplex PCR, while TCRdb's copy carries only in-frame clones and drops some. The repertoire holds 150,000 to 200,000 clones, with 89% as singletons. The source material was PBMCs or T cells enriched from blood (not recorded which). All receptors derive from a woman aged 40-49 years with acute COVID-19.

The rearrangement links TRBV7-2 to TRBJ1-5; TRBD1 matches 7 bases. Losses at the gene ends were 1 base for V and 5 bases for J; bases not matched to a gene: 2. There are 14 residues in the CDR3. Germline loops: CDR1 SGHTA, CDR2 FQGNSA. CDR3 coding DNA: TGTGCCAGCAGCTTAGGGCAGGGGGATCAGCCCCAGCATTTT. Translated, it gives CASSLGQGDQPQHF.

V gene TRBV5-1 combines with J gene TRBJ2-2; 10 bases align to TRBD1. V lost 0 bases and J lost 7; bases outside the gene matches: 3. Germline CDR1 reads SGHRS; CDR2 reads YFSETQ. This CDR3 region has 15 residues. The CDR3, as DNA: TGCGCCAGCAGCTTGGTGACAGGGGGCAGCGGGGAGCTGTTTTTT. Its translation is CASSLVTGGSGELFF.

The J gene is TRBJ2-1, the V gene TRBV5-4, with 11 bases lining up with TRBD2. Trimming cost V 2 bases and J 6 bases; bases outside gene matches: 7. This CDR3 has 16 residues. CDR1 and CDR2 (germline): SGHNT, YYREEE (reference sequence). CDR3 nucleotide sequence: TGTGCCAGCAGCTTTCAAACTAGCGGGAGATCCAATGAGCAGTTCTTC. It encodes CASSFQTSGRSNEQFF.

This clone was recorded once. V gene TRBV15 combines with J gene TRBJ2-1; 8 bases are a match to TRBD2. CDR1 is LNHNV and CDR2 is YYDKDF in the germline V gene (reference sequence). The CDR3 loop spans 15 amino acids. Trimming at V came to 9 bases and at J to 2 bases, leaving 9 bases not matched to a gene. The CDR3 is CATEPGRGPYNEQFF. For the CDR3, the DNA is TGTGCCACGGAGCCCGGGAGGGGTCCCTACAATGAGCAGTTCTTC. The full variable domain, completed using reference TRBV15 and TRBJ2-1, is DAMVIQNPRYQVTQFGKPVTLSCSQTLNHNVMYWYQQKSSQAPKLLFHYYDKDFNNEADTPDNFQSRRPNTSFCFLDIRSPGLGDTAMYLCATEPGRGPYNEQFFGPGTRLTVL.

The rearrangement links TRBV7-2 to TRBJ1-2; 7 nucleotides align to TRBD1. V shed 2 bases, J shed 8 bases, and the junction held 8 bases outside the gene matches. CDR3 length: 14 amino acids. Germline V gene data show CDR1 as SGHTA and CDR2 as FQGNSA. The DNA of the CDR3 is TGTGCCAGCAGCTTAACTACAGGGGCTGGGGGCTACACCTTC. Translated: CASSLTTGAGGYTF.

The V gene is TRBV15, the J gene TRBJ1-3; 7 bases line up with TRBD1. Germline trimming cut 0 bases from V and 0 bases from J; bases unmatched to any gene: 8. The CDR3 runs to 18 residues. From germline, CDR1 is LNHNV and CDR2 YYDKDF (reference sequence). CDR3 sequence reads: CATSRDHPTGASGNTIYF. In DNA form, the CDR3 reads TGTGCCACCAGCAGAGACCACCCAACAGGGGCCTCTGGAAACACCATATATTTT.

The genes are TRBV6-5 and TRBJ2-7; D is unclear. The V end was cut by 7 bases, the J end by 4 bases, with 8 bases between. The length of the CDR3 is 11 residues. CDR1 and CDR2 from the germline V gene are MNHEY and SVGAGI. This CDR3 reads CASKTQYEQYF. The DNA of the CDR3 is TGTGCCAGCAAAACACAGTACGAGCAGTACTTC.

In this sample, this clone turned up a few times. The J gene is TRBJ2-1, the V gene TRBV3-1 (or the pseudogene TRBV3-2); TRBD1 matches at 11 bases. Germline trimming cut 4 bases from V and 6 bases from J; bases unmatched to any gene: 11. The CDR3 contains 17 residues. Per the germline V gene, CDR1 is LGHDT and CDR2 is YNNKEL (reference sequence). The CDR3 loop reads CASSPQKFGQGANEQFF. Written as DNA, the CDR3 is TGTGCCAGCAGCCCCCAAAAGTTCGGACAGGGGGCCAATGAGCAGTTCTTC.

The rearrangement uses TRBV7-8 and TRBJ1-4, with a weak D call TRBD1 (6 bases). CDR3 length equals 17 residues. Between the trimmed V and J ends, which lost 5 bases and 0 bases, there was a span of 16 bases. Per the germline V gene, CDR1 is SGHVS and CDR2 is FQNEAQ. The DNA for the CDR3 is TGTGCCAGCAGCGAATACAGGGTTGTGGCAACTAATGAAAAACTGTTTTTT. Its translation: CASSEYRVVATNEKLFF.

Only a few counts were recorded for this clone. The gene calls are TRBV3-1 (or the pseudogene TRBV3-2) and TRBJ2-7; 9 bases agree with TRBD1. The germline V gene has CDR1 LGHDT and CDR2 YNNKEL (reference sequence). The CDR3 runs 15 residues. The J segment lost 0 bases and the V segment lost 1 base, leaving 1 base of the junction unmatched. The CDR3 sequence: CASSQGTGDSYEQYF. In DNA, the CDR3 is TGTGCCAGCAGCCAAGGGACAGGGGACTCCTACGAGCAGTACTTC.

V is TRBV3-1 (or the pseudogene TRBV3-2) and J is TRBJ1-4, with D perhaps matching TRBD1 (6 bases). Trimming stripped 3 bases from V and 7 bases from J, with 12 bases between. The CDR3 extends over 14 amino acids. Per the germline V gene, CDR1 is LGHDT and CDR2 is YNNKEL (reference sequence). The CDR3 DNA is TGTGCCAGCAGCCAGGGGGCGCTGGCTGAAAAACTGTTTTTT. As protein: CASSQGALAEKLFF.

This clone has a handful of counts. The chain carries TRBV7-9 and TRBJ1-2, with 7 bases matching TRBD1. Unmatched junction bases numbered 12, after V lost 5 bases and J lost 6 bases. CDR1 is SEHNR and CDR2 is FQNEAQ in the germline V gene (reference sequence). The CDR3 spans 15 residues. The CDR3 here is CASSLEVRDRDGYTF. The CDR3 bases are TGTGCCAGCAGCCTAGAGGTACGAGACAGGGATGGCTACACCTTC. The whole variable domain, remainder taken from reference TRBV7-9 and TRBJ1-2, is DTGVSQNPRHKITKRGQNVTFRCDPISEHNRLYWYRQTLGQGPEFLTYFQNEAQLEKSRLLSDRFSAERPKGSFSTLEIQRTEQGDSAMYLCASSLEVRDRDGYTFGSGTRLTVV.

This clone came up once. This rearrangement joins TRBV4-3 to TRBJ2-2; no clear D gene. This CDR3 comprises 18 residues. Per germline, CDR1 LGHNA and CDR2 YSLEER. V shed 2 bases and J shed 0 bases, with 16 bases lying between them. CDR3 DNA: TGCGCCAGCAGCCAACTCCCCCCTAGACGGACGAACACCGGGGAGCTGTTTTTT. It yields the protein CASSQLPPRRTNTGELFF.